These 4 T cell receptor beta chains were all obtained from the same sample, sequenced in a study of cytomegalovirus exposure and HLA in healthy donors. It was with 60 Vbeta and 13 Jbeta primers that the PCR ran. Only in-frame clones appear in the TCRdb table, and some are missing; sequencing was by immunoSEQ multiplex PCR. The table has roughly 69,000 clones, 60% to 75% seen once. What was sequenced was PBMCs. These receptors were taken from a male donor in good health and CMV-seropositive.

The chain combines TRBV19 with TRBJ2-7; weak D call: TRBD1 (6 bases). Deletions cut 5 bases from V and 3 bases from J, with 14 bases between. The CDR3 is 14 residues long. Per the germline V gene, CDR1 is LNHDA and CDR2 is SQIVND (reference sequence). DNA of the CDR3: TGTGCCAGTAGTGGCCAGGGACAAGGCTACGAGCAGTACTTC. The encoded protein is CASSGQGQGYEQYF.

This clone was seen only a few times. The chain combines TRBV7-6 with TRBJ2-1; the match to TRBD2 covers 14 bases. The CDR3 spans 16 residues. V shed 5 bases, J shed 8 bases, and the junction held 8 bases outside the gene matches. The germline CDR1 and CDR2 sequences are SGHVS and FNYEAQ. Here the CDR3 DNA reads TGTGCCAGCAGCACCGGACTAGCGGGAGGCCGGGATGAGCAGTTCTTC. Protein sequence: CASSTGLAGGRDEQFF. Filled out from reference TRBV7-6 and TRBJ2-1, the complete variable domain reads GAGVSQSPRYKVTKRGQDVALRCDPISGHVSLYWYRQALGQGPEFLTYFNYEAQQDKSGLPNDRFSAERPEGSISTLTIQRTEQRDSAMYRCASSTGLAGGRDEQFFGPGTRLTVL.

This clone was seen more than once but under ten times. The chain couples TRBV27 to TRBJ2-1; 7 nucleotides match TRBD2. V was clipped by 6 bases and J by 0 bases; unmatched bases: 8. This CDR3 is 16 amino acids long. Germline CDR1 reads MNHEY; CDR2 reads SMNVEV (reference sequence). CDR3 DNA: TGTGCCAGCAGCCGTAGCGGGTCGAGCTCCTACAATGAGCAGTTCTTC. This codes for CASSRSGSSSYNEQFF.

The chain joins TRBV2 to TRBJ1-5, with D possibly TRBD1 on 6 matching bases. The CDR3 consists of 16 residues. CDR1 and CDR2 from the germline V gene are SNHLY and FYNNEI. V lost 1 base and J 2 bases, leaving 12 bases between the germline ends. The CDR3 DNA follows: TGTGCCAGCAGTGAAGTCCAGGGGACGGGCAATCAGCCCCAGCATTTT. Translated, it gives CASSEVQGTGNQPQHF.